A single T cell receptor (beta chain) is shown here with its context. Its antigen remains unidentified. The data were produced by immunoSEQ multiplex PCR, yet TCRdb's version contains in-frame clones alone and is incomplete. The sample lists about 6,500 clones, approximately 60% occurring once. The sample belongs to a study of siplizumab effects on memory and regulatory T cells. Study-level findings and limits: In unstimulated cells, naive T cells appeared more diverse than memory T cells and seemed major alloresponse contributors.

V gave up 5 bases and J gave up 0 bases, with 14 bases separating them. The CDR3 length is 15 residues. CDR1 SGDLS and CDR2 YYNGEE come from the germline V gene. Unstimulated subsets comprising naive, memory, effector memory and TEMRA cells were sequenced in a few donor pairs. The chain uses TRBV9 and TRBJ1-1; perhaps TRBD1 as D (5 bases). Sequences were obtained from effector memory CD8+ T cells sorted from blood. The subset: unstimulated CD8+ effector memory T cells. This clonotype originated in a human donor in good health. The DNA of the CDR3 is TGTGCCAGCAGTACCGGGACGGATCTGAACACTGAAGCTTTCTTT. This codes for CASSTGTDLNTEAFF.